The 6 T cell receptor beta chains reported below all come from one sample, sequenced in a study of T cell responses to AZD1222 COVID-19 vaccine. Only in-frame clones appear in the TCRdb table, and some are missing; sequencing was by immunoSEQ multiplex PCR. The table shows over 85,000 clones, with around 85% occurring only once. The sequences come from peripheral blood, collected on day 0 of AZD1222 vaccination. These receptors all come from an adult in good health.

The V call is TRBV28, the J call TRBJ1-1; D possibly corresponds to TRBD1 (5 bases). The CDR3 spans 14 residues. Per the germline V gene, CDR1 is MDHEN and CDR2 is SYDVKM. The V end was cut by 4 bases, the J end by 0 bases, with 9 bases between. The DNA for the CDR3 is TGTGCCAGCAGTTCGGGGACGATGAACACTGAAGCTTTCTTT. Its protein is CASSSGTMNTEAFF.

The chain joins TRBV6-1 to TRBJ1-5; D unresolved. Germline V gene sequence: CDR1 MNHNS, CDR2 SASEGT. The CDR3 extends over 11 amino acids. V gave up 7 bases and J gave up 5 bases, with 6 bases separating them. CDR3 nucleotides: TGTGCCAGCAAAAGGGATCAGCCCCAGCATTTT. It yields the protein CASKRDQPQHF.

This clone was picked up a small number of times. The CDR3 region is CASRELSLQGRTEKLFF. For the CDR3, the DNA is TGTGCCAGCAGGGAATTAAGCCTACAGGGGAGGACTGAAAAACTGTTTTTT. This chain links TRBV2 with TRBJ1-4; 7 bases agree with TRBD1. The germline V gene encodes CDR1 SNHLY and CDR2 FYNNEI. The CDR3 totals 17 residues. With 6 bases clipped from V and 7 bases from J, the junction kept 17 bases outside the gene matches.

The chain joins TRBV7-2 to TRBJ2-2; D unclear. The CDR3 loop spans 14 amino acids. Germline V gene data show CDR1 as SGHTA and CDR2 as FQGNSA. Trimming shortened V by 1 base and J by 1 base, and 4 bases separated the two germline ends. CDR3 sequence reads: CASSLGGNTGELFF. In DNA form, the CDR3 reads TGTGCCAGCAGCTTAGGTGGGAACACCGGGGAGCTGTTTTTT.

With regard to this clone: The same CDR3 arises from other DNA sequences in this sample as well. This chain connects TRBV3-1 (or the pseudogene TRBV3-2) to TRBJ1-1; D is unresolved. V was clipped by 4 bases and J by 4 bases, with 7 bases between them. This CDR3 contains 12 residues. The V gene's germline CDR1 is LGHDT and CDR2 YNNKEL (reference sequence). CDR3 sequence: CASSRPGTEAFF. The CDR3 DNA sequence: TGTGCCAGCAGCCGTCCGGGCACTGAAGCTTTCTTT.

The chain couples TRBV7-8 to TRBJ2-1; D may match TRBD1 or TRBD2 (6 bases each). Trimming stripped 1 base from V and 6 bases from J, with 19 bases between. This CDR3 region has 17 residues. Germline values: CDR1 SGHVS, CDR2 FQNEAQ. The CDR3 nucleotides are TGTGCCAGCAGCTTAGGTTCCGGGGGCCCCGTAACCAATGAGCAGTTCTTC. It encodes CASSLGSGGPVTNEQFF.